The present T cell receptor (beta chain) was sequenced within a study of blood T cell repertoires in COVID-19. Study information: Italy, Spain and the United States were the sources of the convalescent and acute COVID-19 samples. In each case, the material was cDNA or gDNA derived from T cells, B-cell-depleted T cells, or PBMCs.

In the authors' methods: Amplification of reference gene primers was used by the study to estimate nucleated cell counts. The method was immunoSEQ multiplex PCR; TCRdb's version includes in-frame clones alone and lacks a portion of them. V and J calls and clone size follow that table, whereas D and trimming were derived from the DNA. This sample yields 65,000 to 70,000 clones, of which 65% to 90% are seen a single time; 1.4% belongs to the top ten. J lost 1 base, V lost 6 bases, and 4 bases had no gene match. CDR3 size: 13 residues. From germline, CDR1 is SQVTM and CDR2 ANQGSEA. The chain couples TRBV29-1 to TRBJ1-1, with TRBD1 identical over 8 bases. What was sequenced was peripheral blood. The receptor was isolated from a woman aged 55-70 years with acute or convalescent COVID-19. Here the CDR3 DNA reads TGCAGCGTAGCAGGACAGGGGAACACTGAAGCTTTCTTT. It codes for CSVAGQGNTEAFF.